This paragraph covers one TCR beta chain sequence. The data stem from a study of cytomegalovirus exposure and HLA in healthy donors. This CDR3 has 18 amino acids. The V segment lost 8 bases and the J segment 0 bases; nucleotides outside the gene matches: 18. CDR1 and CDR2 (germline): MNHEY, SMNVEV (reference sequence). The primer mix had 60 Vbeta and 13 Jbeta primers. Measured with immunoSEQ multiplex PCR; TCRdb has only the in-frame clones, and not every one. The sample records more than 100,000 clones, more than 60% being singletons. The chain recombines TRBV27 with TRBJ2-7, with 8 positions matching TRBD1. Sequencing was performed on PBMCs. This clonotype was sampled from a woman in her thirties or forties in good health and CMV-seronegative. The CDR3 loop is CASGPGGGQAAPSYEQYF. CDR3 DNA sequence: TGTGCCAGCGGACCCGGAGGGGGACAGGCAGCTCCCTCCTACGAGCAGTACTTC.